This TCR beta chain was captured by sequencing in a study of cytomegalovirus exposure and HLA in healthy donors (dated by TCRdb to between 2016 and 2019). Describing the broader study: An earlier analysis of about 530 of the donors reported 276 Gb of sequence data and 90 million to 120 million unique TCR beta sequences obtained from some 200 million T cells. An early release that covered about 600 HLA-typed donors contained approximately 320 gigabases of sequencing data and tens of millions of unique TCR sequences. The genetic ancestry cluster associated with self-reported Caucasian donors included around four fifths of the roughly 400 genotyped donors. The study aimed to test whether signatures of past pathogen exposure could be identified by cataloging public T cell receptors. The study used immunosequencing to profile the T cell repertoires of about 670 subjects and linked those repertoires to cytomegalovirus serostatus. In addition to the first cohort of approximately 650 subjects, a separate validation cohort of 120 different subjects was used. To predict cytomegalovirus infection status, the study combined high-throughput TCR immunosequencing, statistical association of individual TCRs with disease status, and machine learning. To study patterns of TCR occurrence, a later analysis re-analyzed previously published TCR beta repertoires from under 750 donors and added high-resolution HLA genotyping. Rather than drawing on any new phenotypic data, the later analysis identified candidate immune exposures from TCR beta sequences and the way those sequences occurred across donors. An earlier analysis of around 540 of the donors applied high-throughput TCR beta sequencing to assess whether each TCR beta V gene segment acted as functional or pseudogenic. Donor age, sex, ethnicity and CMV serostatus were collected together with the repertoire data. A later genetic analysis used genome-wide SNP genotypes for about three fifths of the 666 donors, treating that subset as a discovery cohort. Every repertoire in the discovery cohort had been generated on one and the same sequencing platform. Both class I and class II loci were covered by HLA typing, at four-digit resolution. The number of donors typed differed by locus, with roughly 620-630 for A, B, C, DRB1 and DQB1, roughly 520 for DQA1, approximately 580 for DPA1, and over 400 for DPB1. Several DR-DQ haplotypes were handled as single units for association and clustering because linkage in the cohort was strong. On average, roughly 250,000 unique TCR beta nucleotide sequences were sequenced per donor among roughly 430 genotyped donors of the cohort, with roughly 18% of those sequences being non-productive. Points the paper makes about the study in general: In a later genetic analysis, fewer N-insertions in productive TCRs were reported among donors in an Asian-associated ancestry cluster than the roughly 710-donor mean. An association between a missense DCLRE1C variant and V-gene and J-gene trimming of TCR beta chains was found in a later genetic analysis and replicated in an independent cohort. In a later analysis, more than 15,000 TCR beta sequences were associated with specific HLA alleles at a false discovery rate of 0.05. The earlier analysis of almost 600 of the donors excluded over 15 rarely observed V segments, including chromosome 9 orphons, because counts were too low. Presence/absence analyses assumed roughly uniform sequencing depth across donors, an assumption that may not hold. A later analysis found that TCR association rates varied across HLA loci, with DRB1 alleles showing the most associated TCRs and HLA-C alleles the fewest. For the cohort, immune exposure information was limited to CMV serostatus. The classifier was reported to diagnose cytomegalovirus status with high specificity and sensitivity in both the original cohort and the validation cohort. A later analysis found that HLA-associated TCR beta chains were more clonally expanded and had lower generation probabilities than equally common non-associated chains. Most TCR sequences were seen in very few donors, while some public TCRs were found in many individuals. In this cohort, only TCR beta chains were sequenced, and detectable features were limited by the absence of alpha or paired-chain data. The authors suggested that the approach could potentially be generalized to other disease states and immunological phenotypes. When HLA alleles, especially DR and DQ, strongly co-occurred, attributing TCR associations to individual alleles was difficult. In a later analysis, several top co-occurrence clusters were reported to appear linked to parvovirus B19, influenza, CMV and Epstein-Barr virus. A total of 150 to 200 TCR beta chains were listed by the study as associated with cytomegalovirus. A further reported finding was that TCR beta sequences accurately predicted the HLA-A and HLA-B alleles for most subjects in the first cohort. Most CMV-associated TCR beta chains appeared to be HLA-restricted in a later analysis, and the HLA associations seemed to be driven largely by CMV exposure. A cluster of highly shared sequence variants was judged likely to represent a technical artifact of the sequencing pipeline. Because some donors lacked HLA typing at each locus, the association tests relied only on the typed subset. In vitro tests confirmed that a few of the cytomegalovirus-associated TCR beta chains recognize cytomegalovirus antigens. The 87-base-pair reads could not distinguish some IMGT-functional V segments, including TRBV6-2 and TRBV6-3, so those segments were excluded. Correlated functional status among segregating V segments might be attributable to linkage disequilibrium, but an unknown experimental factor could not be ruled out. An earlier analysis of around 540 of the donors showed that most TCR beta V segments appeared in productive rearrangements either about 87% or about 30% of the time, which broadly matched IMGT annotations.

The library relied on the immunoSEQ multiplex PCR assay. The multiplex PCR relied on a mix of 60 forward primers for TCR Vbeta segments and 13 reverse primers for TCR Jbeta segments. The CDR3 region of rearranged TCR beta genes was amplified from genomic DNA by a multiplex PCR assay. The Illumina HiSeq System was used to sequence the amplified TCR beta libraries as 87-base-pair reads. The original methods were these. In a later analysis, approximately 74 million unique TCR beta chains were counted across the approximately 670 repertoires, and approximately 11 million of these chains were shared by at least two donors. To remove PCR and sequencing errors, raw reads were error-corrected and collapsed into unique sequences using a nearest-neighbor algorithm that merged closely related sequences. Alignment of CDR3 sequences to IMGT reference sequences was used to assign V, D and J gene segments. For a sequence to be retained, at least a six-nucleotide match to both a V gene segment and a J gene segment was required. Rearrangements were called productive when the CDR3 lacked stop codons and stayed in frame with V and J; all others were non-productive. Following IMGT convention, CDR3 was defined as the stretch from the second conserved V-encoded cysteine to the conserved J-encoded phenylalanine. The earlier analysis of more than 450 of the donors excluded sequences that lacked an unambiguous match to a single V gene segment. An earlier analysis of 587 of the donors classified V segments as functional when productive rearrangements were above 56.7% and as segregating when the standard deviation between donors was above 5%. A statistical classification framework was developed to diagnose cytomegalovirus status using the catalog of TCR beta chain sequences. V and J gene assignment, in a later analysis, came from comparing TCR nucleotide sequences with IMGT/GENE-DB human TR gene sequences. The TCRdist pipeline was used in a later analysis to assign CDR3 sequences and most-parsimonious VDJ recombination scenarios. A later analysis defined each TCR beta chain by its CDR3 amino acid sequence plus V-gene family, and excluded reads lacking a unique V-gene family. In a later analysis, around 650 highly shared, low-generation-probability nucleotide sequences were removed to address suspected cross-contamination and a sequencing artifact. For each public chain, a later analysis derived a clonal expansion index from normalized ranks of inferred template counts within each repertoire. A later analysis computed generation probabilities with a VDJ recombination model fitted to out-of-frame rearrangements, and checked the results against IGoR. Hypergeometric tests were used in a later analysis to score TCR-TCR, TCR-HLA and TCR-CMV co-occurrence, with a repertoire-size bias correction applied to the TCR pairs. False discovery rates were estimated in a later analysis by permuting HLA or CMV assignments 20 times. In a later analysis, co-occurring TCRs were grouped using DBSCAN, and TCRdist sequence similarity was added for clustering within HLA-allele-positive subsets. For co-occurrence clustering, repertoires with fewer than 30,000 or more than 120,000 public chains were excluded, along with roughly 5 repertoires with anomalous nucleotide sharing. In TCRdb, the immuneACCESS table is reduced to in-frame sequences with V and J assigned. These tables do not hold every clone; where another copy was compared, an unresolved V gene accounts for under half, and the others remain unexplained. V, J and clone size are those of that table, while D and trimming were read from the DNA. Recorded for this sample are some 180,000 clones; around 80% of them occurred a single time. The top ten hold roughly 3.7% of the sample.

The cohort was made up of about 610 healthy bone marrow donors. At the time of sampling, every cohort member was nominally healthy, though immune exposures that went unrecorded were likely present. The donor tested CMV seropositive, placing the donor among the 289 seropositive members of the cohort. Each donor provided a peripheral blood sample, and peripheral blood mononuclear cells were used for TCR beta sequencing. Genomic DNA extraction from the blood cell samples was performed with the Qiagen DNeasy Blood Extraction Kit. CDR1 and CDR2 were assigned from the germline V gene as SNHLY and FYNNEI. From the cysteine up to the phenylalanine, the CDR3 has a length of 15 residues. Solely the CDR3 DNA is kept, with 45 bases framed from the first base. V lost 2 bases and J lost 4 bases, and the count of bases not matched to a germline gene is 7. About this clone itself: What antigen it recognizes has not been identified. No base quality values were provided; no much bigger clone lies one nucleotide off.

The sequence derives from a woman aged 55 to 70 in good health and CMV-seropositive. The V gene is TRBV2 and the J gene is TRBJ1-1; 7 middle bases align to TRBD1. Material for sequencing was PBMCs. The CDR3 reads as follows: CASSELETGITEAFF. Read as DNA, the sequence is TGTGCCAGCAGTGAATTAGAGACAGGGATCACTGAAGCTTTCTTT.